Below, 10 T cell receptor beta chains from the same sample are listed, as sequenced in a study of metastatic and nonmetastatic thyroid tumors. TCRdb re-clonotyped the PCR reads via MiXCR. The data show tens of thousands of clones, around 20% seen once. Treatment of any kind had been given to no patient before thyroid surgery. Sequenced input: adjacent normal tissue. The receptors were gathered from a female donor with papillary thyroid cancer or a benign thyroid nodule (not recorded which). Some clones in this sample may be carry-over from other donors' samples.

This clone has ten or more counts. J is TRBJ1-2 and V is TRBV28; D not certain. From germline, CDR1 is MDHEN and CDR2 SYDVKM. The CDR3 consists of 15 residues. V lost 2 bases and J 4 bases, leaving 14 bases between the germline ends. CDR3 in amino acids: CASSLPTIPFYGYTF. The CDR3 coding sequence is TGTGCCAGCAGTTTACCGACAATCCCCTTCTATGGCTACACCTTC.

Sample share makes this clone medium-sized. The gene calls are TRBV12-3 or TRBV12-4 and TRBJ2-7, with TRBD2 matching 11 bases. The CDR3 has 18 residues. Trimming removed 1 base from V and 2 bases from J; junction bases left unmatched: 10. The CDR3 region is CASSLVRLAGGQPYEQYF. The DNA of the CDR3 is TGTGCCAGCAGTTTAGTCAGGCTAGCGGGAGGCCAGCCCTACGAGCAGTACTTC.

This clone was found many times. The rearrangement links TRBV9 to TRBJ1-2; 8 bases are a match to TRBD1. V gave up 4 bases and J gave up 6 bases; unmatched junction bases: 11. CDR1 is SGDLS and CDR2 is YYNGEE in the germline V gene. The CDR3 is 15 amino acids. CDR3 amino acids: CASSLLAGTGNGYTF. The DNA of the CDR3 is TGTGCCAGCAGCCTGTTAGCCGGGACAGGAAATGGCTACACCTTC.

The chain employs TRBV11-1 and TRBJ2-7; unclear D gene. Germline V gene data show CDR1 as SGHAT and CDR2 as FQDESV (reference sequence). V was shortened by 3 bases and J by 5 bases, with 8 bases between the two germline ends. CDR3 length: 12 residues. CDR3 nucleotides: TGTGCCAGCAGCTTTAACGGAAACGAGCAGTACTTC. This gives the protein CASSFNGNEQYF.

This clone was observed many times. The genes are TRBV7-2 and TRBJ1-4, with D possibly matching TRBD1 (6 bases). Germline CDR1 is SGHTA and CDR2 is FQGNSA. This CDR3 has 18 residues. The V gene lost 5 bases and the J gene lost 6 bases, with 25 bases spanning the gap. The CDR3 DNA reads TGTGCCAGCAGCCTTAGGGGGGGTGGTGTGGTGTTTGATGAAAAACTGTTTTTT. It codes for CASSLRGGGVVFDEKLFF. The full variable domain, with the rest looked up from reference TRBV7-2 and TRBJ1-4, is GAGVSQSPSNKVTEKGKDVELRCDPISGHTALYWYRQSLGQGLEFLIYFQGNSAPDKSGLPSDRFSAERTGGSVSTLTIQRTQQEDSAVYLCASSLRGGGVVFDEKLFFGSGTQLSVL.

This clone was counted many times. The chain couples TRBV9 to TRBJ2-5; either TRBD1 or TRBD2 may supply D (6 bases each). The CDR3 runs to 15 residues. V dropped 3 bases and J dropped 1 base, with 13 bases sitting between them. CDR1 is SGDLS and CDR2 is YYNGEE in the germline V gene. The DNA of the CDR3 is TGTGCCAGCAGCGAATTAGGGGGGCTCCAAGAGACCCAGTACTTC. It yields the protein CASSELGGLQETQYF.

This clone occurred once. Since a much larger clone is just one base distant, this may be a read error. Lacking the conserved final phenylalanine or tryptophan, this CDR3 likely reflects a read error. This CDR3 reads CASSLHTPLGSVEAFL. Here the CDR3 DNA reads TGTGCCAGCAGCTTACATACTCCCCTCGGGTCGGTTGAAGCTTTCCTT. The gene calls are TRBV11-3 and TRBJ1-1; D ambiguous. Germline V lookup: CDR1 SGHNT, CDR2 YENEEA. This CDR3 contains 16 residues. The V end was cut by 2 bases, the J end by 7 bases, with 20 bases between.

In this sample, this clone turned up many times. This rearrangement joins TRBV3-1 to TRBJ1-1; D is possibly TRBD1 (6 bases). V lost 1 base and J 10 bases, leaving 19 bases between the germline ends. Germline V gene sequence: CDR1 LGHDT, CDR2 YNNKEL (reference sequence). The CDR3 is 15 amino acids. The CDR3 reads CASSQVRGSPSRAFF. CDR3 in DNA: TGTGCCAGCAGCCAAGTTAGGGGGAGCCCAAGTCGAGCTTTCTTT.

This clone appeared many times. Written as DNA, the CDR3 is TGTGCCAGCAGTCGCACCTGGACTAGCGGGAGTAGGAACGGGGAGCTGTTTTTT. Protein: CASSRTWTSGSRNGELFF. The V call is TRBV12-3 or TRBV12-4, the J call TRBJ2-2; the match to TRBD2 covers 13 bases. The junction had 13 bases not matched to a gene; V was cut back by 5 bases and J by 7 bases. The CDR3 has 18 amino acids.

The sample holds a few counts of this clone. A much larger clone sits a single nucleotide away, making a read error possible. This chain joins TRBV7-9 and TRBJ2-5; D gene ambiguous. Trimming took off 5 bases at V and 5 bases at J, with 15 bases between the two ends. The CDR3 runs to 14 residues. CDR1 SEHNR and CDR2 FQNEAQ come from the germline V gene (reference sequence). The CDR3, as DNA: TGTGCCAGCAGCCCACAAGGGTTAGTGGAGACCCAGTACTTC. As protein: CASSPQGLVETQYF.